These 13 T cell receptor beta chains were all obtained from the same sample, sequenced in a study of blood T cells in healthy people across ages. A second about 7 to 12 cycle PCR used barcoded and J-beta primers. TCRdb redid the calling of the 5' RACE reads with MiXCR, one entry per CDR3 protein. The sample has around 1,900,000 distinct CDR3 sequences, approximately 39% seen once. Sequences were obtained from blood. Receptors were obtained from a human donor in good health.

The DNA for the CDR3 is TGCGCCAGCAGCCCTATTCGGGACACACAAAACTATGGCTACACCTTC. Its translation: CASSPIRDTQNYGYTF. V and J are TRBV4-1 and TRBJ1-2; perhaps TRBD1 as D (6 bases). This CDR3 is built from 16 residues. CDR1 and CDR2 from the germline V gene are MGHRA and YSYEKL. Trimming took off 4 bases at V and 2 bases at J, with 17 bases between the two ends.

About this clonotype itself: This may be a read error, as it is one base from a much larger clone. The chain links TRBV29-1 to TRBJ1-2; TRBD1 agrees at 7 bases. V was pared by 7 bases and J by 6 bases, with 8 bases of the junction left unmatched. This CDR3 is 12 amino acids long. Looked up from germline, CDR1 is SQVTM and CDR2 is ANQGSEA. The CDR3 spells CSASGRGDGYTF. The CDR3, as DNA: TGCAGCGCCTCGGGCAGGGGGGATGGCTACACCTTC.

The chain is built from TRBV20-1 and TRBJ1-2; the match to TRBD1 covers 9 bases. The V segment lost 6 bases and the J segment 7 bases; nucleotides outside the gene matches: 3. This CDR3 contains 11 residues. Germline loops: CDR1 DFQATT, CDR2 SNEGSKA (reference sequence). The CDR3 loop reads CSAATGGGYTF. CDR3 coding DNA: TGCAGTGCCGCGACAGGGGGTGGCTACACCTTC.

This clonotype was recorded many times. The CDR3 coding sequence is TGCGCCAGCAGCCAAGATGGCGGGGGCTTAGAGACCCAGTACTTC. Translated, it gives CASSQDGGGLETQYF. This rearrangement joins TRBV4-3 to TRBJ2-5; tentative D call: TRBD2 (7 bases). V was trimmed by 0 bases and J by 4 bases, leaving 12 bases between them. Germline assignment: CDR1 LGHNA and CDR2 YSLEER. This CDR3 is built from 15 residues.

This chain joins TRBV12-3 or TRBV12-4 and TRBJ1-1; D perhaps matches TRBD1 (5 bases). The CDR3 is 13 amino acids. V was pared by 6 bases and J by 7 bases, with 15 bases between. The CDR3: CASSPWGGDEAFF. DNA for the CDR3: TGTGCCAGCAGCCCCTGGGGGGGAGATGAAGCTTTCTTT.

The chain has TRBV25-1 and TRBJ2-1; D is possibly TRBD1 or TRBD2 (5 bases each). The CDR3 runs to 15 residues. CDR1 and CDR2 (germline): MGHDK, SYGVNS. Trimming removed 4 bases from V and 12 bases from J, with 22 bases in between. Written as DNA, the CDR3 is TGTGCCAGCAGTGTCAAGACTACCTACCGGGGCGGGCAGTTCTTC. The encoded protein is CASSVKTTYRGGQFF. The full variable domain, rest sourced from reference TRBV25-1 and TRBJ2-1, is EADIYQTPRYLVIGTGKKITLECSQTMGHDKMYWYQQDPGMELHLIHYSYGVNSTEKGDLSSESTVSRIRTEHFPLTLESARPSHTSQYLCASSVKTTYRGGQFFGPGTRLTVL.

This chain links TRBV12-3 or TRBV12-4 with TRBJ1-2, with D tentatively TRBD1 (6 bases). The CDR3 is made up of 14 amino acids. V was pared by 6 bases and J by 1 base, with 12 bases between. The CDR3: CASSAGGLNYGYTF. DNA of the CDR3: TGTGCCAGCAGCGCGGGGGGGCTTAACTATGGCTACACCTTC.

This clonotype has a count of ten or more. The chain joins TRBV4-2 to TRBJ2-5, with 7 bases identical to TRBD2. This CDR3 spans 14 amino acids. V shed 4 bases and J 1 base; nucleotides not matched to a gene: 3. Germline lookup yields CDR1 LGHNA and CDR2 YNFKEQ. CDR3 region: CASSPGGTQETQYF. CDR3 in DNA: TGTGCCAGCAGCCCGGGGGGTACCCAAGAGACCCAGTACTTC.

This clonotype was observed a single time. The rearrangement links TRBV20-1 to TRBJ2-3; 7 bases are a match to TRBD2. With 7 bases clipped from V and 8 bases from J, the junction kept 9 bases outside the gene matches. In germline, CDR1 is DFQATT, CDR2 SNEGSKA (reference sequence). This CDR3 is 12 amino acids long. The CDR3 spells CSGGRGVVTQYF. The CDR3 nucleotides are TGCAGTGGTGGGAGGGGTGTTGTTACGCAGTATTTT.

The chain joins TRBV19 to TRBJ2-4; possible D gene TRBD1, 5 bases. The end of the DNA aligns better with TRBJ2-7, so the J call may be wrong. Germline V gene lookup returns CDR1 LNHDA and CDR2 SQIVND (reference sequence). The CDR3 is 18 amino acids. CDR3 protein: CASLNRSRTEQSGYEQYF. The CDR3 DNA follows: TGTGCCAGTCTCAACAGGTCCAGAACCGAACAGTCCGGATACGAGCAGTACTTC.

This clonotype was seen a handful of times. The chain combines TRBV30 with TRBJ1-6, with a possible D match to TRBD1 (6 bases). From germline, CDR1 is GTSNPN and CDR2 SVGIG (reference sequence). Trimming took off 0 bases at V and 7 bases at J, with 16 bases between the two ends. This CDR3 is built from 16 residues. The CDR3, as DNA: TGTGCCTGGAGTGTGCAGGGGCCAGGGGCAAATTCACCCCTCCACTTT. Its protein is CAWSVQGPGANSPLHF.

The V gene is TRBV12-5, the J gene TRBJ1-2; tentatively, D is TRBD1 (5 bases). The germline V and J ends were trimmed by 5 bases and 8 bases, with 21 bases remaining between them. The germline V gene has CDR1 LGHNT and CDR2 FRNRAP. The CDR3 spans 15 residues. In DNA, the CDR3 is TGTGCTAGTGGTGTCGGAACAGGTCTTCTGGAGGGCTACACCTTC. Protein: CASGVGTGLLEGYTF. The full variable domain, completed using reference TRBV12-5 and TRBJ1-2, is DARVTQTPRHKVTEMGQEVTMRCQPILGHNTVFWYRQTMMQGLELLAYFRNRAPLDDSGMPKDRFSAEMPDATLATLKIQPSEPRDSAVYFCASGVGTGLLEGYTFGSGTRLTVV.

The chain links TRBV7-2 to TRBJ2-3, with TRBD2 matching over 9 bases. The CDR3 runs to 14 residues. V trimming: 2 bases; J trimming: 7 bases; junction bases outside the gene matches: 4. CDR1 is SGHTA, CDR2 FQGNSA, per germline. The CDR3 region is CASSLRTSAHTQYF. The CDR3 DNA is TGTGCCAGCAGCTTAAGGACTAGCGCCCATACGCAGTATTTT.